These 22 T cell receptor beta chains were sequenced from one sample in a study of T cells in women clearing cervical HPV infection. Data came from immunoSEQ multiplex PCR; TCRdb stores just in-frame clones and leaves some out. Its listing shows around 39,000 clones. Material: blood buffy coat. Receptors were obtained from a woman aged 18-70 years with a cervical HPV16 infection that either progressed to CIN3+ or cleared (not recorded which).

Remarks on this clone: The missing CDR3 end, 3 residues past where the read stops, is filled in from the germline J gene. V is TRBV5-1 and J is TRBJ2-3; tentatively, D is TRBD2 (6 bases). V gave up 4 bases and J gave up 1 base, with 7 bases separating them. Per the germline V gene, CDR1 is SGHRS and CDR2 is YFSETQ. This CDR3 contains 13 residues. CDR3 protein: CASSPSGTDTQYF. The CDR3 DNA, read in part, is TGCGCCAGCAGCCCTAGCGGCACAGATACG.

In the case of this clone: The read is 3 residues too short to cover the CDR3 end, so that end is filled in from the germline J gene. This chain uses TRBV20-1 with TRBJ2-1; 8 nucleotides match TRBD2. Germline V gene data show CDR1 as DFQATT and CDR2 as SNEGSKA (reference sequence). The CDR3 is 13 amino acids. Trimming cost V 8 bases and J 6 bases; bases outside gene matches: 9. The CDR3 sequence: CSIRLAKVNEQFF. CDR3 DNA, as far as it was read: TGCAGTATCAGACTAGCGAAAGTCAATGAG.

On this clone: The CDR3 goes on 3 residues after the read ends, and that part is filled in from the germline J gene. The gene calls are TRBV6-2 or TRBV6-3 and TRBJ1-2; 8 positions agree with TRBD1. Per germline, CDR1 MNHEY and CDR2 SVGEGT. This CDR3 has 14 residues. The CDR3 here is CASSYGAGGNDYTF. The part of the CDR3 DNA that was read is TGTGCCAGCAGTTACGGGGCAGGGGGCAACGAC.

Details on this clone: From the germline J gene comes the end of the CDR3, since the read stops 3 residues before it. V gene TRBV19 combines with J gene TRBJ1-5, with D possibly TRBD1 on 5 matching bases. The V and J ends lost 4 bases and 0 bases respectively, with 13 bases between them. This CDR3 comprises 16 residues. CDR1 and CDR2 from the germline V gene are LNHDA and SQIVND (reference sequence). The CDR3 spells CASSSGAGDSNQPQHF. The sequenced part of the CDR3 DNA is TGTGCCAGTAGTAGCGGGGCCGGGGATAGCAATCAGCCC.

Turning to this clone: The observed sequence ends 3 residues before the CDR3 terminus, with the missing tail filled in from the germline J gene. V is TRBV19 and J is TRBJ1-2, with no clear D. The germline CDR1 and CDR2 sequences are LNHDA and SQIVND (reference sequence). The CDR3 is 11 residues long. CDR3 region: CASSNGDTYTF. The sequenced CDR3 bases are TGTGCCAGTAGTAACGGGGATACC. The full variable domain, in which reference TRBV19 and TRBJ1-2 provide the parts outside the CDR3, is DGGITQSPKYLFRKEGQNVTLSCEQNLNHDAMYWYRQDPGQGLRLIYYSQIVNDFQKGDIAEGYSVSREKKESFPLTVTSAQKNPTAFYLCASSNGDTYTFGSGTRLTVV.

Concerning this clone: The read comes to an end 3 residues before the CDR3 does, leaving the germline J gene to fill in the end. The rearrangement links TRBV11-2 to TRBJ2-1, with 8 positions matching TRBD2. This CDR3 spans 15 amino acids. From germline, CDR1 is SGHAT and CDR2 FQNNGV. V dropped 1 base and J dropped 7; count of bases not matched to a gene: 6. The CDR3 DNA, read in part, is TGTGCCAGCAGCTTAGGAGGTAGCGGGGTGAATGAG. Encoded protein: CASSLGGSGVNE. The whole CDR3 sequence reads CASSLGGSGVNEQFF.

On this clone: The read is 3 residues too short to cover the CDR3 end, so that end is filled in from the germline J gene. The chain links TRBV28 to TRBJ2-3; no firm D call. The V and J ends lost 3 bases and 1 base respectively, with 8 bases between them. CDR3 size: 14 residues. Per the germline V gene, CDR1 is MDHEN and CDR2 is SYDVKM. The CDR3 DNA, read in part, is TGTGCCAGCAGTTTTATTTCGGGCACAGATACG. Amino acid sequence: CASSFISGTDT. The whole CDR3 reads CASSFISGTDTQYF.

With respect to this clone: Read coverage stops 3 residues before the CDR3 terminus; the germline J gene supplies the remainder. The chain has TRBV5-1 and TRBJ2-5; possibly TRBD2 for D (6 bases). The germline V and J ends were trimmed by 9 bases and 5 bases, with 17 bases remaining between them. Germline V lookup: CDR1 SGHRS, CDR2 YFSETQ. This CDR3 spans 13 amino acids. The CDR3 sequence is CATKTSGGETQYF. Incomplete CDR3 DNA: TGCGCCACCAAGACCTCCGGAGGGGAGACC.

Of note for this clone: The read ends 3 residues early relative to the CDR3; the germline J gene fills the gap. The chain uses TRBV2 and TRBJ2-5; D may be TRBD2 (6 bases). The CDR3 has 15 residues. Looked up from germline, CDR1 is SNHLY and CDR2 is FYNNEI. V gave up 0 bases and J gave up 7 bases, with 15 bases separating them. The sequenced part of the CDR3 DNA is TGTGCCAGCAGTGAAGCCCAGGAGGGCGCGGGGACC. Its protein product is CASSEAQEGAGT. The full CDR3 reads CASSEAQEGAGTQYF.

Remarks on this clone: Read data end 3 residues before the CDR3 end; the end is taken from the germline J gene. The chain joins TRBV30 to TRBJ2-2, with TRBD2 matching 9 bases. The junction had 7 bases not matched to a gene; V was cut back by 1 base and J by 10 bases. The CDR3 is made up of 14 amino acids. Germline V gene data show CDR1 as GTSNPN and CDR2 as SVGIG (reference sequence). CDR3 loop: CAWSGASGKEELFF. CDR3 bases read: TGTGCCTGGAGTGGGGCTAGCGGGAAGGAGGAG. The complete variable domain, with remaining parts taken from reference TRBV30 and TRBJ2-2, reads SQTIHQWPATLVQPVGSPLSLECTVEGTSNPNLYWYRQAAGRGLQLLFYSVGIGQISSEVPQNLSASRPQDRQFILSSKKLLLSDSGFYLCAWSGASGKEELFFGEGSRLTVL.

Concerning this clone: The CDR3 is cut off 3 residues early in the read; its end comes from the germline J gene. The J gene is TRBJ1-4, the V gene TRBV28, with TRBD1 as a possible D gene (5 bases). The CDR3 has 14 amino acids. The germline V gene has CDR1 MDHEN and CDR2 SYDVKM. V was cut by 3 bases and J by 5 bases, with 10 bases left in between. This CDR3 reads CASSLGGLNEKLFF. The CDR3 bases that were read are TGTGCCAGCAGTTTGGGGGGACTGAATGAAAAA.

On this clone itself: Read data end 3 residues before the CDR3 end; the end is taken from the germline J gene. The gene calls are TRBV5-6 and TRBJ1-2, with 7 bases aligning to TRBD1. J lost 4 bases, V lost 4 bases, and 7 bases had no gene match. The CDR3 has 14 residues. The germline CDR1 and CDR2 sequences are SGHDT and YYEEEE. The CDR3 spells CASSPPDRVYGYTF. CDR3 DNA, as far as it was read: TGTGCCAGCAGCCCACCTGACAGGGTCTATGGC.

Concerning this clone: The read finishes 3 residues shy of the CDR3 end, and the germline J gene is used to complete it. The chain combines TRBV20-1 with TRBJ2-2; no firm D call. Per germline, CDR1 DFQATT and CDR2 SNEGSKA (reference sequence). The CDR3 contains 12 residues. Incomplete CDR3 DNA: TGCAGTGCTTACACAGAGGATGAAAAG. Translated: CSAYTEDEK. The full CDR3 protein reads CSAYTEDEKLFF.

Comments on this clone: With the read ending 3 residues before the CDR3 end, the germline J gene is used to fill in that end. The rearrangement joins TRBV10-2 to TRBJ2-1; D might be TRBD1 (6 bases). In germline, CDR1 is WSHSY, CDR2 SAAADI. V shed 5 bases and J shed 6 bases, with 11 bases lying between them. The CDR3 totals 13 residues. Here the CDR3 reads CASSRDKGNEQFF. CDR3 DNA (partial): TGCGCCAGCAGTAGGGACAAGGGCAATGAG.

As concerns this clone: The CDR3 end lies 3 residues beyond the end of the read and is filled in from the germline J gene. The J gene is TRBJ1-1, the V gene TRBV7-6, with unresolved D. CDR3 size: 13 residues. Trimming removed 1 base at V and 0 bases at J, with 3 bases between. Per the germline V gene, CDR1 is SGHVS and CDR2 is FNYEAQ. CDR3 DNA (partial): TGTGCCAGCAGCTTAGACATGAACACTGAA. This encodes CASSLDMNTE. The entire CDR3 protein reads CASSLDMNTEAFF.

Points on this clone: The read terminates 3 residues ahead of where the CDR3 ends, so the germline J gene completes it. The chain uses TRBV5-4 and TRBJ2-4; D remains unclear. The CDR3 sequence is 12 residues long. Germline lookup yields CDR1 SGHNT and CDR2 YYREEE (reference sequence). The V and J ends lost 4 bases and 6 bases respectively, with 8 bases between them. The sequenced CDR3 bases are TGTGCCAGCAGCCTTGACTTAAACATT. As protein: CASSLDLNI. The complete CDR3 reads CASSLDLNIQYF.

As concerns this clone: The CDR3 is cut off 3 residues early in the read; its end comes from the germline J gene. This chain uses TRBV2 with TRBJ2-7; 9 nucleotides match TRBD1. V shed 7 bases and J 3 bases; nucleotides not matched to a gene: 10. CDR1 and CDR2 (germline): SNHLY, FYNNEI. This CDR3 spans 15 amino acids. Incomplete CDR3 DNA: TGTGCCAGCACAAGGAGTTGGGACAGGGACTACGAG. Residues: CASTRSWDRDYE. The complete CDR3 reads CASTRSWDRDYEQYF.

Remarks on this clone: The CDR3 end lies 3 residues beyond the end of the read and is filled in from the germline J gene. This chain connects TRBV7-9 to TRBJ1-5; D unresolved. Per the germline V gene, CDR1 is SEHNR and CDR2 is FQNEAQ (reference sequence). This CDR3 has 13 residues. Trimming removed 5 bases from V and 6 bases from J, with 11 bases in between. CDR3 protein: CASSPEGGQPQHF. The part of the CDR3 DNA that was read is TGTGCCAGCAGCCCTGAGGGTGGTCAGCCC.

A note on this clone: The read terminates 3 residues ahead of where the CDR3 ends, so the germline J gene completes it. This chain uses TRBV28 with TRBJ2-3; 11 nucleotides line up with TRBD2. CDR3 length equals 15 residues. After removal of 3 bases from V and 3 bases from J, the junction contained 2 bases not matched to a gene. Germline V gene sequence: CDR1 MDHEN, CDR2 SYDVKM. The covered CDR3 bases are TGTGCCAGCAGTTTGGCTAGCGGGAGGACAGATACG. Its translation: CASSLASGRTDT. The full CDR3 is CASSLASGRTDTQYF.

As concerns this clone: The CDR3 end is not reached by the read, which stops 3 residues before it; the germline J gene fills it in. The chain combines TRBV7-2 with TRBJ2-1; 11 bases are a match to TRBD2. The CDR3 length is 15 residues. Germline CDR1 and CDR2: SGHTA and FQGNSA. Germline trimming cut 1 base from V and 7 bases from J; bases unmatched to any gene: 3. This CDR3 reads CASSLGLAGTNEQFF. The sequenced part of the CDR3 DNA is TGTGCCAGCAGCTTAGGACTAGCGGGAACAAATGAG.

As to this clone: The read finishes 3 residues shy of the CDR3 end, and the germline J gene is used to complete it. The chain employs TRBV5-1 and TRBJ2-1; 9 nucleotides agree with TRBD2. The J segment lost 8 bases and the V segment lost 2 bases, leaving 5 bases of the junction unmatched. Germline CDR1 is SGHRS and CDR2 is YFSETQ. The CDR3 consists of 14 residues. The CDR3 DNA, read in part, is TGCGCCAGCAGCTTTAGCGGGAGTAATTATGAG. Translating it yields CASSFSGSNYE. Given in full, the CDR3 is CASSFSGSNYEQFF.

Regarding this clone: The read gets to within 3 residues of the CDR3 end, and the germline J gene fills in the rest. Other DNA variants within this sample encode the same CDR3. The chain has TRBV18 and TRBJ2-3; 10 bases fit TRBD1. Germline V lookup: CDR1 KGHSH, CDR2 LQKENI. The CDR3 totals 15 residues. The sequenced part of the CDR3 DNA is TGTGCCAGCTCCCCAAGACAGGGGGCTGAAGAGACG. This encodes CASSPRQGAEET. The complete CDR3 reads CASSPRQGAEETQYF. Full variable domain (rest looked up from reference TRBV18 and TRBJ2-3): NAGVMQNPRHLVRRRGQEARLRCSPMKGHSHVYWYRQLPEEGLKFMVYLQKENIIDESGMPKERFSAEFPKEGPSILRIQQVVRGDSAAYFCASSPRQGAEETQYFGPGTRLTVL.